The T cell receptor beta chain described here comes from a study of T cells in Graves' hyperthyroidism and ophthalmopathy. Study-wide points: Onset of ophthalmopathy came a median around 6.5 months after the model predicted it.

Amplification of TCR beta CDR3 regions was performed using RNA transcripts as template. First-round RT-PCR with HTBI primers amplified the TCR CDR3 region. TCRdb analysed the multiplex PCR reads with MiXCR anew, one entry per CDR3 protein. The table lists about 290,000 distinct CDR3 sequences, about 15% of them singletons. This clonotype was seen repeatedly, ten times or more. Its cognate antigen is unknown. Approximately 9.3 ml of fresh peripheral blood supplied the PBMCs. This CDR3 spans 12 amino acids. V lost 8 bases, J lost 9 bases, and 7 bases stayed unmatched. Germline-derived CDR1 and CDR2 are SEHNR and FQNEAQ (reference sequence).

Sequenced sample: blood. This chain uses TRBV7-9 with TRBJ2-7; 10 bases match TRBD1. This clonotype originated in a woman in her 50s with Graves' hyperthyroidism that later progressed to Graves' ophthalmopathy. CDR3 coding DNA: TGTGCCAGCGGGGACAGGGGCAGTATGCAGTACTTC. It codes for CASGDRGSMQYF.